This TCR beta chain comes out of a study of cytomegalovirus exposure and HLA in healthy donors. Study-wide context: The same platform was used for the 110 or so validation repertoires and the 500 to 700 first-cohort repertoires, a later analysis reported. Whole-study findings and limits: Across donors, most TCRs were seen rarely, yet some public ones were widespread. In vitro data verified a few CMV-associated chains as specific for CMV antigens. The listing of 150 to 200 TCR beta chains classed them as cytomegalovirus-associated.

The method was immunoSEQ multiplex PCR; TCRdb's version includes in-frame clones alone and lacks a portion of them. The sample consists of about 330,000 clones, roughly 87% of them appearing once. Regarding this clone: The antigen is undetermined.

CDR3 length equals 15 residues. V lost 7 bases, J lost 5 bases, and 13 bases stayed unmatched. Per germline, CDR1 MNHEY and CDR2 SMNVEV (reference sequence). This chain connects TRBV27 to TRBJ1-1; TRBD1 agrees at 7 bases. The sample was PBMCs. The receptor was isolated from a woman aged 30 to 39 in good health and CMV-seropositive. The DNA for the CDR3 is TGTGCCAGCAAGTTCAGGCAGGGGGGTCAAACTGAAGCTTTCTTT. This gives the protein CASKFRQGGQTEAFF.